One and the same sample provided the 28 T cell receptor beta chains below, sequenced in a study of vaccination and CD4 T cells after COVID-19. No antigen is known for these receptors. Specified treatment: approximately 11-day PBMC culture with coronavirus spike peptide pools or control peptides (ViraFEST assay). The Oncomine TCR Beta short-read assay sequenced DNA from cultured CD4+ T cells. Each CDR3 protein is one row after TCRdb ran MiXCR on the PCR reads. The table lists 10,000 to 11,000 distinct CDR3 sequences, around a quarter of them singletons. The material was CD4+ T cells from blood, cultured in vitro, obtained before SARS-CoV-2 vaccination. The source of these receptors is a human donor who received a COVID-19 vaccine.

The chain combines TRBV3-1 with TRBJ2-5; no firm D call. There are 14 residues in the CDR3. Trimming stripped 0 bases from V and 1 base from J, with 6 bases between. From germline, CDR1 is LGHDT and CDR2 YNNKEL (reference sequence). As DNA, the CDR3 is TGTGCCAGCAGCCAAGACCGAATCCAAGAGACCCAGTACTTC. Encoded protein: CASSQDRIQETQYF.

This chain links TRBV20-1 with TRBJ2-2, with TRBD1 as a possible D gene (5 bases). The CDR3 totals 14 residues. V was trimmed by 2 bases and J by 2 bases, leaving 9 bases between them. Germline CDR1 reads DFQATT; CDR2 reads SNEGSKA (reference sequence). CDR3 sequence: CSARSGINTGELFF. The CDR3 coding sequence is TGCAGTGCTAGATCAGGGATTAACACCGGGGAGCTGTTTTTT.

This clonotype is categorized as medium-sized. The J gene is TRBJ1-5, the V gene TRBV27; possible D gene TRBD1, 5 bases. Germline loops: CDR1 MNHEY, CDR2 SMNVEV (reference sequence). The CDR3 sequence is 15 residues long. V dropped 6 bases and J dropped 10 bases, with 22 bases sitting between them. The CDR3 DNA follows: TGTGCCAGCAGCTCCGGTAGGGGCCAGTTTGGACCCCAGCATTTT. This codes for CASSSGRGQFGPQHF.

The rearrangement links TRBV7-3 to TRBJ2-5, with 12 bases lining up with TRBD2. Looked up from germline, CDR1 is SGHTA and CDR2 is FQGTGA. This CDR3 is built from 16 residues. V shed 1 base and J 2 bases; nucleotides not matched to a gene: 2. This chain's CDR3 is CASSLSLAGGQETQYF. The CDR3 region has the DNA TGTGCCAGCAGCTTAAGTCTAGCGGGGGGGCAAGAGACCCAGTACTTC.

This sequence joins TRBV12-3 or TRBV12-4 and TRBJ1-2; 9 bases fit TRBD1. V lost 2 bases to trimming and J lost 5 bases; unmatched junction nucleotides: 6. The CDR3 covers 15 residues. CDR3 nucleotide sequence: TGTGCCAGCAGTTTATCCCACAGGGGGCTTTATGGCTACACCTTC. This encodes CASSLSHRGLYGYTF.

This clonotype came up a few times. This chain links TRBV20-1 with TRBJ2-7; TRBD2 matches at 14 bases. CDR3 length: 15 amino acids. In germline, CDR1 is DFQATT, CDR2 SNEGSKA (reference sequence). V shed 4 bases and J 2 bases; nucleotides not matched to a gene: 4. Here the CDR3 DNA reads TGCAGTGCTACCGCGGGACTAGCGGGGGCCTACGAGCAGTACTTC. Its protein is CSATAGLAGAYEQYF.

This clonotype was picked up a small number of times. V usage is TRBV6-1 and J usage is TRBJ2-3; D is perhaps TRBD2 (5 bases). This CDR3 is 15 amino acids long. The V gene lost 7 bases and the J gene lost 5 bases, with 19 bases spanning the gap. CDR1 is MNHNS and CDR2 is SASEGT in the germline V gene. The CDR3 nucleotides are TGTGCCAGCACCCCATCAAGAGGGATGGGAGATACGCAGTATTTT. Protein product: CASTPSRGMGDTQYF.

This clonotype was detected a few times. The chain joins TRBV11-3 to TRBJ2-5; 11 nucleotides line up with TRBD1. CDR3 length equals 14 residues. CDR1 SGHNT and CDR2 YENEEA come from the germline V gene. Trimming took 5 bases from V and 3 from J; bases not matched to a gene: 2. This chain's CDR3 is CASSLGQGEETQYF. The DNA for the CDR3 is TGTGCCAGCAGCCTGGGACAGGGGGAAGAGACCCAGTACTTC.

By share, this clonotype counts as medium-sized. The gene calls are TRBV5-1 and TRBJ2-5, with D tentatively TRBD1 (6 bases). The germline gives CDR1 SGHRS, CDR2 YFSETQ. V was pared by 4 bases and J by 3 bases, with 19 bases between. The length of the CDR3 is 16 residues. The CDR3 DNA reads TGCGCCAGCAGCCCGGGGACACTTCAAGGGGAAGAGACCCAGTACTTC. Translating it yields CASSPGTLQGEETQYF.

This sequence joins TRBV12-3 or TRBV12-4 and TRBJ1-4; unclear D gene. V shed 5 bases and J shed 7 bases, with 14 bases lying between them. This CDR3 has 14 residues. CDR3: CASSGHIAGEKLFF. DNA for the CDR3: TGTGCCAGCAGTGGGCATATTGCAGGTGAAAAACTGTTTTTT.

V is TRBV11-2 and J is TRBJ1-4; possible D gene TRBD1, 5 bases. The germline V gene encodes CDR1 SGHAT and CDR2 FQNNGV. Trimming took off 5 bases at V and 9 bases at J, with 19 bases between the two ends. The CDR3 sequence is 15 residues long. The CDR3, as DNA: TGTGCCAGCAGCCCAGTCGGGCAGGGAGGGAAAAAACTGTTTTTT. Its protein is CASSPVGQGGKKLFF.

V usage is TRBV10-2 and J usage is TRBJ2-3, with TRBD2 identical over 10 bases. Germline lookup yields CDR1 WSHSY and CDR2 SAAADI. The junction had 7 bases not matched to a gene; V was cut back by 3 bases and J by 4 bases. CDR3 size: 16 residues. The CDR3 reads CASSDRTSGFADTQYF. In nucleotides, the CDR3 is TGCGCCAGCAGTGATCGGACTAGCGGATTTGCAGATACGCAGTATTTT.

This clonotype occurred a few times. Here the CDR3 reads CASSPGQGWYGYTF. In DNA, the CDR3 is TGTGCCAGCAGCCCGGGACAGGGGTGGTATGGCTACACCTTC. This chain connects TRBV6-1 to TRBJ1-2; 10 bases are a match to TRBD1. Germline lookup yields CDR1 MNHNS and CDR2 SASEGT. This CDR3 has 14 amino acids. The ends lost 6 bases at V and 5 bases at J; junction bases unmatched: 6.

This clonotype turned up a few times. The chain joins TRBV15 to TRBJ2-7; D perhaps matches TRBD1 (7 bases). V shed 0 bases and J shed 2 bases, with 11 bases lying between them. Germline-derived CDR1 and CDR2 are LNHNV and YYDKDF (reference sequence). CDR3 length: 15 residues. CDR3 in amino acids: CATSREGRGAYEQYF. CDR3 DNA sequence: TGTGCCACCAGCAGAGAAGGCAGGGGGGCCTACGAGCAGTACTTC. Full variable domain (missing parts from reference TRBV15 and TRBJ2-7): DAMVIQNPRYQVTQFGKPVTLSCSQTLNHNVMYWYQQKSSQAPKLLFHYYDKDFNNEADTPDNFQSRRPNTSFCFLDIRSPGLGDTAMYLCATSREGRGAYEQYFGPGTRLTVT.

This clonotype appeared a few times. The chain has TRBV20-1 and TRBJ1-1; no definite D call. The V end lost 1 base, the J end lost 11 bases, and 11 bases lay between the germline ends. The CDR3 spans 11 residues. Germline V gene data show CDR1 as DFQATT and CDR2 as SNEGSKA (reference sequence). DNA of the CDR3: TGCAGTGCTAGAGGGTCGTCTTTGGCTTTCTTT. This sequence encodes CSARGSSLAFF.

This clonotype was observed a few times. This sequence joins TRBV19 and TRBJ1-5; 9 positions match TRBD1. The CDR3 sequence is 19 residues long. Germline loops: CDR1 LNHDA, CDR2 SQIVND (reference sequence). Trimming at V came to 6 bases and at J to 0 bases, leaving 15 bases not matched to a gene. This CDR3 reads CASRPRPGQGQYSNQPQHF. The CDR3 DNA sequence: TGTGCCAGTAGACCACGCCCGGGACAGGGCCAATATAGCAATCAGCCCCAGCATTTT.

This rearrangement joins TRBV24-1 to TRBJ2-3; 8 bases map to TRBD1. CDR3 length: 14 amino acids. The V gene's germline CDR1 is KGHDR and CDR2 SFDVKD. After removal of 8 bases from V and 5 bases from J, the junction contained 8 bases not matched to a gene. The CDR3 DNA reads as TGTGCCACCACAGCGCAGGGGGCCAGAGATACGCAGTATTTT. It is translated as CATTAQGARDTQYF.

This chain links TRBV20-1 with TRBJ2-5, with TRBD2 matching 7 bases. This CDR3 is 17 amino acids long. V was clipped by 3 bases and J by 4 bases; unmatched bases: 17. Per germline, CDR1 DFQATT and CDR2 SNEGSKA (reference sequence). The CDR3 region has the DNA TGCAGTGCTAGGAGGCTAGCGGAGGGGTTGAGGGGAGAGACCCAGTACTTC. It codes for CSARRLAEGLRGETQYF.

The chain joins TRBV19 to TRBJ1-3; D unclear. The V gene lost 7 bases and the J gene lost 14 bases, with 15 bases spanning the gap. Per the germline V gene, CDR1 is LNHDA and CDR2 is SQIVND (reference sequence). The CDR3 contains 11 residues. The CDR3 loop is CASKDFREVYF. CDR3 in DNA: TGTGCCAGTAAGGACTTCCGGGAGGTATATTTT.

This clonotype was seen more than once but under ten times. This chain links TRBV28 with TRBJ1-5; maybe TRBD1 (5 bases). Per the germline V gene, CDR1 is MDHEN and CDR2 is SYDVKM. There are 15 residues in the CDR3. Trimming left V 7 bases short and J 3 bases short, with 16 bases between. CDR3 amino acids: CASTTMWGTNQPQHF. DNA for the CDR3: TGTGCCAGCACAACGATGTGGGGGACCAATCAGCCCCAGCATTTT.

The chain combines TRBV6-1 with TRBJ2-5; tentatively, D is TRBD2 (6 bases). V was pared by 8 bases and J by 5 bases, with 6 bases between. Germline loops: CDR1 MNHNS, CDR2 SASEGT. The CDR3 runs to 10 residues. CDR3 amino acids: CASRGETQYF. For the CDR3, the DNA is TGTGCCAGCCGGGGGGAGACCCAGTACTTC.

V usage is TRBV7-6 and J usage is TRBJ1-2; 7 bases align to TRBD1. This CDR3 is 14 amino acids long. V dropped 1 base and J dropped 6; count of bases not matched to a gene: 5. Germline-derived CDR1 and CDR2 are SGHVS and FNYEAQ. The CDR3 is CASSLDTRGDGYTF. The CDR3 nucleotides read TGTGCCAGCAGCTTAGACACCAGGGGGGATGGCTACACCTTC.

This clonotype was recorded a few times. This rearrangement joins TRBV20-1 to TRBJ1-4; 7 positions match TRBD1. V shed 8 bases, J shed 12 bases, and the junction held 15 bases outside the gene matches. Germline CDR1 reads DFQATT; CDR2 reads SNEGSKA (reference sequence). The CDR3 covers 13 residues. The DNA for the CDR3 is TGCAGTCCTCACATGACAGGGAGTTCGGAACTGTTTTTT. Translated, it gives CSPHMTGSSELFF.

This clonotype was seen more than once but under ten times. The chain employs TRBV6-1 and TRBJ1-1; 8 nucleotides match TRBD1. The CDR3 spans 16 residues. Trimming removed 2 bases from V and 1 base from J; junction bases left unmatched: 6. Per the germline V gene, CDR1 is MNHNS and CDR2 is SASEGT. The CDR3 DNA reads TGTGCCAGCAGTGAACAGGGGGCGGATGGGAACACTGAAGCTTTCTTT. Protein: CASSEQGADGNTEAFF.

The table lists this clonotype with a few counts. The chain links TRBV10-3 to TRBJ1-2, with 9 bases aligning to TRBD1. CDR1 and CDR2 (germline): ENHRY, SYGVKD. V gave up 3 bases and J gave up 5 bases; unmatched junction bases: 4. The CDR3 consists of 14 residues. DNA of the CDR3: TGTGCCATCAGTGACGGACAGGGGTATTATGGCTACACCTTC. It translates to CAISDGQGYYGYTF.

In this sample, this clonotype is medium-sized (0.01 to 0.1%). The V call is TRBV7-8, the J call TRBJ2-5; D is possibly TRBD1 or TRBD2 (5 bases each). The CDR3 runs 14 residues. With 5 bases removed from V and 5 bases from J, the gap between germline ends came to 15 bases. The germline CDR1 and CDR2 sequences are SGHVS and FQNEAQ. The CDR3 DNA reads as TGTGCCAGCAGCCTAGGTGGCGAGGGGGAGACCCAGTACTTC. Protein sequence: CASSLGGEGETQYF.

This clonotype was picked up a small number of times. The CDR3 here is CASSLDSGKTQYF. The CDR3 coding sequence is TGTGCCAGCAGCTTAGACAGCGGGAAAACGCAGTATTTT. This chain joins TRBV7-2 and TRBJ2-3; 7 nucleotides line up with TRBD2. Germline V gives CDR1 SGHTA, CDR2 FQGNSA. V gave up 1 base and J gave up 9 bases; unmatched junction bases: 4. This CDR3 spans 13 amino acids. Based on the CDR3 plus reference TRBV7-2 and TRBJ2-3, the full variable domain is GAGVSQSPSNKVTEKGKDVELRCDPISGHTALYWYRQSLGQGLEFLIYFQGNSAPDKSGLPSDRFSAERTGGSVSTLTIQRTQQEDSAVYLCASSLDSGKTQYFGPGTRLTVL.

The chain has TRBV2 and TRBJ2-5, with 8 bases matching TRBD2. This CDR3 contains 13 residues. Germline CDR1 and CDR2: SNHLY and FYNNEI. J lost 4 bases, V lost 9 bases, and 7 bases had no gene match. Here the CDR3 reads CARGAGVGETQYF. CDR3 nucleotides: TGTGCCAGGGGAGCGGGGGTCGGAGAGACCCAGTACTTC.